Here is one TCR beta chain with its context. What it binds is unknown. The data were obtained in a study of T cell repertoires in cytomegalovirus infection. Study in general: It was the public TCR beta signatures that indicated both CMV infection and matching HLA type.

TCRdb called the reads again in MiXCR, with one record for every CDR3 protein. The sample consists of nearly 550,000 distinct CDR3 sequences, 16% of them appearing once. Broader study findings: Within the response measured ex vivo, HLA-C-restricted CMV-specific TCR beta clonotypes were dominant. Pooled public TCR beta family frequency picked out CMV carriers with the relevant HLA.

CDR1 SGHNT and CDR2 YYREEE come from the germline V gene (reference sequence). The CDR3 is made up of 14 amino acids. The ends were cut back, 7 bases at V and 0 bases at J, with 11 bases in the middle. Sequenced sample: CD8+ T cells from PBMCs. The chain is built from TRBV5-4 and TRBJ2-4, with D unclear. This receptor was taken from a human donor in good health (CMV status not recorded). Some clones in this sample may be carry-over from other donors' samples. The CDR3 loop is CASGPQRAKNIQYF. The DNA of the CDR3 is TGTGCCAGCGGCCCACAGAGAGCCAAAAACATTCAGTACTTC.